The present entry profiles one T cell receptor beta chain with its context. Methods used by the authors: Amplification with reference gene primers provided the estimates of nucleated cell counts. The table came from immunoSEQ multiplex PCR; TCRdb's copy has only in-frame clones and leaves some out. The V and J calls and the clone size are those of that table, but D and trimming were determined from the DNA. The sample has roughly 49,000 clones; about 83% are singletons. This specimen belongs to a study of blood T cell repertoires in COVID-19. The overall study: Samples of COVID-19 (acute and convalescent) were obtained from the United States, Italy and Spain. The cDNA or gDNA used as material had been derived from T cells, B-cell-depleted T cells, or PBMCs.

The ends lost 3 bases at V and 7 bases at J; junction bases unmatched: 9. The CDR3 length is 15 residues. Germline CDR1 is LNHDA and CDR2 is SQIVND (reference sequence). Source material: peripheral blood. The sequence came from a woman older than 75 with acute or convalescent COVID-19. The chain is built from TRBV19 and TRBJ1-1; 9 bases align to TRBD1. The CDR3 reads CASSIGDRVDFEAFF. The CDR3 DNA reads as TGTGCCAGTAGTATCGGGGACAGGGTTGATTTTGAAGCTTTCTTT.